The clone carrying this TCR beta chain was counted only a few times. This entry is derived from a study of long-term antiretroviral therapy in people with HIV. The germline V and J ends were trimmed by 5 bases and 2 bases, with 9 bases remaining between them. This CDR3 is built from 14 residues. CDR1 is SGHVS, CDR2 FQNEAQ, per germline. Version v3.0 of the immunoSEQ assay ran at survey level. TCRdb's table, derived via immunoSEQ multiplex PCR, lists solely in-frame clones and lacks some. The repertoire consists of roughly 28,000 clones, with approximately 78% occurring once and the leading ten covering approximately 8.5%.

Sequencing used unsorted PBMCs, obtained 1.5 years before starting antiretroviral therapy. This sequence originates from a young man with HIV. The chain uses TRBV7-8 and TRBJ1-4; D is undetermined. CDR3 sequence: CASSPARTNEKLFF. CDR3 in DNA: TGTGCCAGCAGCCCAGCGCGTACTAATGAAAAACTGTTTTTT.